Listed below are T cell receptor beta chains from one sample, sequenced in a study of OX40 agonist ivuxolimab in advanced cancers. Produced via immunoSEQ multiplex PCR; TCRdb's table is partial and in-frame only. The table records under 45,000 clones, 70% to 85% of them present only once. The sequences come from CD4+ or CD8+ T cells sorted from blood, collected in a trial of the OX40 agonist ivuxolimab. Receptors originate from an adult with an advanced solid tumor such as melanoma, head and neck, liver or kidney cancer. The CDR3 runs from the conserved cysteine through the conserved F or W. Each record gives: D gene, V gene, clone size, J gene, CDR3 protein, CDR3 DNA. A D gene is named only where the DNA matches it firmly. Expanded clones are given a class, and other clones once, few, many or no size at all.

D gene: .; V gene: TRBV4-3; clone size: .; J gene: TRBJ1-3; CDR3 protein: CASSRRGDSGSTIYF; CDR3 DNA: TGCGCCAGCAGCCGTCGGGGCGACTCTGGAAGCACCATATATTTT
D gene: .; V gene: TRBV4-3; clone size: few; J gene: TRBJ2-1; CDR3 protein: CASSQDEGGTYEQFF; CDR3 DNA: TGCGCCAGCAGCCAAGATGAGGGGGGCACGTATGAGCAGTTCTTC
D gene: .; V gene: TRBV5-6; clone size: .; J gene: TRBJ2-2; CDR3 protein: CASSLVGYTGELFF; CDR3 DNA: TGTGCCAGCAGCTTGGTGGGGTACACCGGGGAGCTGTTTTTT
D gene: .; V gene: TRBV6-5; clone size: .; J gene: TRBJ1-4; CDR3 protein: CASSYSKGIGEKLFF; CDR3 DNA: TGTGCCAGCAGTTACTCGAAAGGTATCGGTGAAAAACTGTTTTTT
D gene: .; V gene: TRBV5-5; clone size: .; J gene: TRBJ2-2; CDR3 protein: CASSFRALTGELFF; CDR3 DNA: TGTGCCAGCAGCTTCAGGGCCCTTACCGGGGAGCTGTTTTTT
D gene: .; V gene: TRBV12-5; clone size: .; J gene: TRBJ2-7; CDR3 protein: CASGSLNEQYF; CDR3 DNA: TGTGCTAGTGGTTCCCTGAACGAGCAGTACTTC
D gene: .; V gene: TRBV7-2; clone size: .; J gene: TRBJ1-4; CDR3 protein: CASSPLFNEKLFF; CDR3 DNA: TGTGCCAGCAGCCCCCTCTTTAATGAAAAACTGTTTTTT
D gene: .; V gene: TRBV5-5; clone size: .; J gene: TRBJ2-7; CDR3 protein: CASSLGSSYEQYF; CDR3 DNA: TGTGCCAGCAGCTTGGGCTCCAGCTACGAGCAGTACTTC
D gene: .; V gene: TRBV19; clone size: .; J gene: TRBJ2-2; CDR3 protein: CASKKGGTANTGELFF; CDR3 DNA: TGTGCCAGTAAAAAAGGGGGGACCGCGAACACCGGGGAGCTGTTTTTT
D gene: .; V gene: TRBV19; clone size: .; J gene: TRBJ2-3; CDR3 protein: CASSMVGTDTQYF; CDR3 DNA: TGTGCCAGTAGTATGGTGGGTACAGATACGCAGTATTTT
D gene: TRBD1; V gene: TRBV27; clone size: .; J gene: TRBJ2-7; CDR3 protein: CASSYLQGATYEQYF; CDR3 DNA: TGTGCCAGCAGTTATTTACAGGGGGCCACCTACGAGCAGTACTTC
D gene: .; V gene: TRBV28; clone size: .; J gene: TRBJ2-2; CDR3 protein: CASSLNSPAGLFF; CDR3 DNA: TGTGCCAGCAGTTTAAATAGTCCGGCGGGGCTGTTTTTT
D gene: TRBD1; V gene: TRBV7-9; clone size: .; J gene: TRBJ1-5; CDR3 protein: CASRAEGQGNQPQHF; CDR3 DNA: TGTGCCAGCCGCGCCGAAGGACAGGGGAATCAGCCCCAGCATTTT
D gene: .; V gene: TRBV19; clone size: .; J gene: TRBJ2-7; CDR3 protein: CASSRYQTDSYEQYF; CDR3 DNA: TGTGCCAGTAGTAGATACCAGACAGACTCCTACGAGCAGTACTTC
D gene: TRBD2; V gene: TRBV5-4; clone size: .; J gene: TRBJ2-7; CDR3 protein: CASTRGGSFGSYEQYF; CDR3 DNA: TGTGCCAGCACCCGGGGGGGGTCTTTTGGCTCCTACGAGCAGTACTTC
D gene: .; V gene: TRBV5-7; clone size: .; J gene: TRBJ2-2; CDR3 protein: CASSLIGTNTGELFF; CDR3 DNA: TGTGCCAGCAGCTTGATCGGGACGAACACCGGGGAGCTGTTTTTT
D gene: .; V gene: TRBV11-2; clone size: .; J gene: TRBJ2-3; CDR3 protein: CASSLYQRVVSTDTQYF; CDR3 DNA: TGTGCCAGCAGCTTATACCAAAGGGTGGTTAGCACAGATACGCAGTATTTT
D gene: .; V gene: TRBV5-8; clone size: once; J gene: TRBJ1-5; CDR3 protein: CASSFVYTHLDNQPQHF; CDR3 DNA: TGTGCCAGCAGCTTCGTTTATACCCATTTGGACAATCAGCCCCAGCATTTT
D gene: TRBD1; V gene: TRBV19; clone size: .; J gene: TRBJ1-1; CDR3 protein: CASSKTGGTEAFF; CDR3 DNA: TGTGCCAGTAGTAAGACAGGGGGCACTGAAGCTTTCTTT
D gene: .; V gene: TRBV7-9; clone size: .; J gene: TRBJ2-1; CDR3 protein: CASSLGGWNEQFF; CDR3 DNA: TGTGCCAGCAGCTTAGGAGGGTGGAATGAGCAGTTCTTC
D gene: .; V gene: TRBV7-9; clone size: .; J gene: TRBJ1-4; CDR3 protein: CASSLAGANEKLFF; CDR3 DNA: TGTGCCAGCAGCTTGGCAGGGGCCAATGAAAAACTGTTTTTT
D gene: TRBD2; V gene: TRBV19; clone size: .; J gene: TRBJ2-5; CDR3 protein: CASSTQGGETQYF; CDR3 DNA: TGTGCCAGCAGTACCCAGGGAGGGGAGACCCAGTACTTC
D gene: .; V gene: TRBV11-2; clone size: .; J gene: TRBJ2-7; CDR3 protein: CASSLTSGPYEQYF; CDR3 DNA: TGTGCCAGCAGCTTAACATCAGGGCCCTACGAGCAGTACTTC
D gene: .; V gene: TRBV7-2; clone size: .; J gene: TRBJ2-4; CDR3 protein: CASSLVRTLAKNIQYF; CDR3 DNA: TGTGCCAGCAGCTTAGTCCGAACCCTAGCCAAAAACATTCAGTACTTC
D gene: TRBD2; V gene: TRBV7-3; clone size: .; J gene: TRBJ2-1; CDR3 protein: CASSLKVSGLAGKIEQFF; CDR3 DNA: TGTGCCAGCAGCTTAAAAGTGTCCGGACTAGCGGGAAAAATTGAGCAGTTCTTC
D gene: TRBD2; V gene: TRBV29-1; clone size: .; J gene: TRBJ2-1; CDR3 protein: CSVDNSGGWNEQFF; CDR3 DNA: TGCAGCGTTGATAATAGCGGGGGGTGGAATGAGCAGTTCTTC
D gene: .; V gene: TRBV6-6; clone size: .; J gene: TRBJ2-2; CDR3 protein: CASSPLGAGTGELFF; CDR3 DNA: TGTGCCAGCAGCCCCCTTGGGGCGGGAACCGGGGAGCTGTTTTTT
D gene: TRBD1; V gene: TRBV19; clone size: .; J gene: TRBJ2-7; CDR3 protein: CASSQRGQGYEQYF; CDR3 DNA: TGTGCCAGTAGTCAGAGGGGACAGGGCTACGAGCAGTACTTC
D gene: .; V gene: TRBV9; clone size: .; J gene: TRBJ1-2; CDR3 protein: CASSDRPTVNYGYTF; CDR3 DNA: TGTGCCAGCAGCGACCGACCGACAGTTAACTATGGCTACACCTTC
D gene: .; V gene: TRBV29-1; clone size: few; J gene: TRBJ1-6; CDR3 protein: CSVDQQGDSPLHF; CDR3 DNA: TGCAGCGTTGACCAACAGGGTGATTCACCCCTCCACTTT
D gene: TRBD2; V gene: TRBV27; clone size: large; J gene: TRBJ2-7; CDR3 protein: CASSPGTSGAIRRIQYF; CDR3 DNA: TGTGCCAGCAGTCCGGGGACTAGCGGCGCCATCCGTCGGATCCAGTACTTC
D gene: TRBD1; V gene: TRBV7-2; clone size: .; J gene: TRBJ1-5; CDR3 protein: CASSQGQGGRNQPQHF; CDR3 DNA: TGTGCCAGCAGCCAGGGACAGGGGGGTCGCAATCAGCCCCAGCATTTT
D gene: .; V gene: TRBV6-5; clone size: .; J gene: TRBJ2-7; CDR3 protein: CASSLLGGEQYF; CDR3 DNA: TGTGCCAGCAGCCTCTTGGGGGGAGAGCAGTACTTC
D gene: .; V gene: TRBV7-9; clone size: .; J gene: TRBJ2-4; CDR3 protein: CASSLVAGDDKNIQYF; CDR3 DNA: TGTGCCAGCAGCTTAGTAGCAGGGGATGACAAAAACATTCAGTACTTC
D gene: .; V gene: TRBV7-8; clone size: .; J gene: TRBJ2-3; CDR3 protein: CASSLDGRIHTDTQYF; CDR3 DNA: TGTGCCAGCAGCTTAGATGGCAGGATCCACACAGATACGCAGTATTTT
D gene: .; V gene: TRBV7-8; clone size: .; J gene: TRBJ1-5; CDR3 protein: CASSSGRVSNQPQHF; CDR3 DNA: TGTGCCAGCAGCAGCGGACGGGTTAGCAATCAGCCCCAGCATTTT
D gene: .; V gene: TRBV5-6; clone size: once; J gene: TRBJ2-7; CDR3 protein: CASSLGRSSYEQYF; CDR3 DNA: TGTGCCAGCAGCTTAGGACGGAGCTCCTACGAGCAGTACTTC
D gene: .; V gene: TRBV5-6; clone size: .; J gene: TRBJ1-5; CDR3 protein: CASSFSFGADSNQPQHF; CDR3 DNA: TGTGCCAGCAGCTTTTCCTTCGGGGCGGATAGCAATCAGCCCCAGCATTTT
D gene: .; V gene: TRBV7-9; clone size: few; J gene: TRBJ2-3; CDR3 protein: CASSPRGPDTQYF; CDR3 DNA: TGTGCCAGCAGCCCCAGGGGCCCAGATACGCAGTATTTT
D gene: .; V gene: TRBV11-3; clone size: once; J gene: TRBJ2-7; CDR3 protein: CASSPRSPGGLISYEQYF; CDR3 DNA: TGTGCCAGCAGCCCCAGGTCCCCCGGAGGTCTAATCTCCTACGAGCAGTACTTC
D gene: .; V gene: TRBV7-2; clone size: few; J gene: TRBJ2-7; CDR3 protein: CASSLAPIQTYEQYF; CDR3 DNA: TGTGCCAGCAGCTTAGCGCCTATTCAGACCTACGAGCAGTACTTC
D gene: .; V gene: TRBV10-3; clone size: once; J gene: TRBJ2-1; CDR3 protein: CATRLNSAQEQFF; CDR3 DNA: TGTGCCACCCGTTTGAACAGTGCTCAAGAGCAGTTCTTC